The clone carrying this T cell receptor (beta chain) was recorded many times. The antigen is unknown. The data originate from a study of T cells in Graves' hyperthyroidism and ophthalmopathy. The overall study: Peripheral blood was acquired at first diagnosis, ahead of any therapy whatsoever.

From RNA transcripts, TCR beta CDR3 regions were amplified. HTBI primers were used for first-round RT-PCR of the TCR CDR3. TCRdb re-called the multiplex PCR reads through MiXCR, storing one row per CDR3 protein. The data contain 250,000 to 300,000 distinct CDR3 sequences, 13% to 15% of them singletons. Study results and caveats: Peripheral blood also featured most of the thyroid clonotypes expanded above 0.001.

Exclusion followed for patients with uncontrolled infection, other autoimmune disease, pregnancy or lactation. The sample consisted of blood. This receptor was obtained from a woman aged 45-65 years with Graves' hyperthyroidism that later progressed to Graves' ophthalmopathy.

The CDR3 nucleotides are TGTGCCAGCAGCCCCCGCTCGACAGGGCCAACGCAGTATTTT. This encodes CASSPRSTGPTQYF. This sequence joins TRBV11-2 and TRBJ2-3, with 7 positions matching TRBD1. The V segment lost 5 bases and the J segment 9 bases; nucleotides outside the gene matches: 11. The CDR3 has 14 residues. The germline V gene encodes CDR1 SGHAT and CDR2 FQNNGV.